Below, 31 T cell receptor beta chains from the same sample are listed, as sequenced in a study of metastatic and nonmetastatic thyroid tumors. Every patient was untreated before thyroid surgery. TCRdb ran MiXCR on the PCR reads. The table includes approximately 9,600 clones, approximately 32% detected once. Sequencing was carried out using tumor tissue. These TCRs come from a female donor with papillary thyroid cancer or a benign thyroid nodule (not recorded which). Some clones in this sample may be carry-over from other donors' samples.

This clone was found many times. The V gene is TRBV6-2 or TRBV6-3, the J gene TRBJ2-5, with D tentatively TRBD1 (6 bases). The germline V and J ends were trimmed by 7 bases and 1 base, with 13 bases remaining between them. The V gene's germline CDR1 is MNHEY and CDR2 SVGEGT. The CDR3 has 14 amino acids. CDR3 residues: CASTITGFQETQYF. DNA of the CDR3: TGTGCCAGCACCATAACAGGGTTCCAAGAGACCCAGTACTTC.

To note about this clone: One end of the junction fails to match germline, which may point to a read error. J is TRBJ2-3 and V is TRBV6-1, with D hard to call. This CDR3 comprises 11 residues. Germline lookup yields CDR1 MNHNS and CDR2 SASEGT. In DNA form, the CDR3 reads TGTGCCAGCAGTGAAGCATATACGCATTATTTT. Translation gives CASSEAYTHYF.

Relative to its sample, this clone is medium-sized. The chain employs TRBV10-3 and TRBJ2-7, with D maybe TRBD2 (6 bases). The CDR3 is 14 amino acids. Germline values: CDR1 ENHRY, CDR2 SYGVKD. The V and J ends lost 6 bases and 2 bases respectively, with 14 bases between them. CDR3 sequence reads: CAISHRSGPYEQYF. The CDR3 coding sequence is TGTGCCATCAGCCACCGCAGCGGGCCCTACGAGCAGTACTTC.

This clone was observed a handful of times. This rearrangement joins TRBV6-1 to TRBJ1-2; TRBD1 aligns across 7 bases. This CDR3 is 12 amino acids long. Trimming removed 4 bases from V and 5 bases from J; junction bases left unmatched: 1. Germline CDR1 MNHNS, CDR2 SASEGT. CDR3 sequence reads: CASSATGYGYTF. CDR3 sequence (DNA): TGTGCCAGCAGTGCGACAGGGTATGGCTACACCTTC.

This clone is termed medium-sized. Other nucleotide sequences from this sample produce the same CDR3. The J gene is TRBJ1-6, the V gene TRBV30; D perhaps matches TRBD1 (5 bases). V was trimmed by 1 base and J by 13 bases, leaving 11 bases between them. The CDR3 covers 12 residues. Looked up from germline, CDR1 is GTSNPN and CDR2 is SVGIG (reference sequence). The CDR3 DNA reads TGTGCCTGGAGTGCCCAGCGGGGCCCCCTCCACTTT. This sequence encodes CAWSAQRGPLHF. Full variable domain (rest looked up from reference TRBV30 and TRBJ1-6): SQTIHQWPATLVQPVGSPLSLECTVEGTSNPNLYWYRQAAGRGLQLLFYSVGIGQISSEVPQNLSASRPQDRQFILSSKKLLLSDSGFYLCAWSAQRGPLHFGNGTRLTVT.

This clone was counted a few times. This clone may be a read error of a much larger clone one base away. This sequence joins TRBV6-4 and TRBJ1-1; possibly TRBD1 for D (6 bases). Germline CDR1 and CDR2: MRHNA and SNTAGT. The CDR3 is 13 residues long. Deletions cut 5 bases from V and 11 bases from J, with 18 bases between. CDR3 in DNA: TGTGCCAGCAGTACCAGTCCAGGGGAGAGGGCTTTCTTT. This gives the protein CASSTSPGERAFF.

This clone was picked up a small number of times. This chain uses TRBV6-6 with TRBJ2-2, with 13 bases identical to TRBD2. From germline, CDR1 is MNHNY and CDR2 SVGAGI (reference sequence). The V segment lost 2 bases and the J segment 6 bases; nucleotides outside the gene matches: 6. CDR3 length: 17 amino acids. As DNA, the CDR3 is TGTGCCAGCAGTTACCTCTGGACTAGCGGGAGTCCCGGGGAGCTGTTTTTT. Its translation: CASSYLWTSGSPGELFF.

CDR3 bases: TGTGCCAGCAAGGGCGAAGTCACTGAAGCTTTCTTT. It specifies CASKGEVTEAFF. The chain has TRBV28 and TRBJ1-1; D is unresolved. V was shortened by 7 bases and J by 4 bases, with 10 bases between the two germline ends. CDR1 is MDHEN and CDR2 is SYDVKM in the germline V gene. There are 12 residues in the CDR3.

Relative to its sample, this clone is medium-sized. V usage is TRBV6-1 and J usage is TRBJ2-7; TRBD2 matches 14 bases. The junction had 10 bases not matched to a gene; V was cut back by 6 bases and J by 6 bases. Germline assignment: CDR1 MNHNS and CDR2 SASEGT. This CDR3 is built from 16 residues. CDR3: CASSETSGRGGLEQYF. CDR3 coding DNA: TGTGCCAGCAGCGAGACTAGCGGGAGGGGCGGGCTCGAGCAGTACTTC.

This clone was seen only a few times. The same CDR3 also results from other DNA sequences found in this sample. The rearrangement links TRBV5-1 to TRBJ1-1, with 8 bases aligning to TRBD1. CDR1 SGHRS and CDR2 YFSETQ come from the germline V gene. The CDR3 runs to 15 residues. Germline trimming cut 2 bases from V and 11 bases from J; bases unmatched to any gene: 14. The CDR3 DNA sequence: TGCGCCAGCAGCTTTACGACAGGGGCCGCGGGTGGGGCTTTCTTT. Translating gives CASSFTTGAAGGAFF. Full variable domain (missing parts from reference TRBV5-1 and TRBJ1-1): KAGVTQTPRYLIKTRGQQVTLSCSPISGHRSVSWYQQTPGQGLQFLFEYFSETQRNKGNFPGRFSGRQFSNSRSEMNVSTLELGDSALYLCASSFTTGAAGGAFFGQGTRLTVV.

The chain uses TRBV28 and TRBJ1-3, with unresolved D. The CDR3 totals 16 residues. Trimming stripped 4 bases from V and 0 bases from J, with 13 bases between. CDR1 MDHEN and CDR2 SYDVKM come from the germline V gene. DNA of the CDR3: TGTGCCAGCAGTTCCTATGACCTGAGCTCTGGAAACACCATATATTTT. Residues: CASSSYDLSSGNTIYF.

This chain links TRBV6-1 with TRBJ1-1; 7 positions agree with TRBD1. Germline loops: CDR1 MNHNS, CDR2 SASEGT. The CDR3 is 14 amino acids. The trim removed 4 bases at V and 1 base at J, leaving 3 bases unmatched. The CDR3 loop is CASSVHRGNTEAFF. Here the CDR3 DNA reads TGTGCCAGCAGTGTTCACAGGGGGAACACTGAAGCTTTCTTT.

This clone was picked up a small number of times. The chain joins TRBV10-3 to TRBJ2-1; TRBD2 might be the D (5 bases). The V end was cut by 8 bases, the J end by 9 bases, with 17 bases between. Germline CDR1 ENHRY, CDR2 SYGVKD. The CDR3 extends over 13 amino acids. CDR3 amino acids: CAIAGRGWGEQFF. The CDR3 DNA is TGTGCCATCGCTGGACGGGGTTGGGGTGAGCAGTTCTTC.

The chain couples TRBV20-1 to TRBJ2-1; maybe TRBD1 (5 bases). The CDR3 loop spans 15 amino acids. In germline, CDR1 is DFQATT, CDR2 SNEGSKA (reference sequence). Trimming shortened V by 0 bases and J by 8 bases, and 17 bases separated the two germline ends. This CDR3 is CSARDYVGHEHEQFF. Written as DNA, the CDR3 is TGCAGTGCTAGAGATTATGTAGGACACGAACATGAGCAGTTCTTC.

This clone was detected only a few times. The chain recombines TRBV2 with TRBJ2-3; 7 positions agree with TRBD1. J gave up 2 bases and V 3 bases, and 5 bases lay outside the gene matches. The CDR3 extends over 15 amino acids. The germline CDR1 and CDR2 sequences are SNHLY and FYNNEI. CDR3 loop: CASSDQGENTDTQYF. CDR3 coding DNA: TGTGCCAGCAGTGACCAGGGGGAAAACACAGATACGCAGTATTTT.

The chain carries TRBV15 and TRBJ2-3; D remains unclear. The V gene's germline CDR1 is LNHNV and CDR2 YYDKDF (reference sequence). This CDR3 has 12 residues. The V and J ends lost 0 bases and 8 bases respectively, with 6 bases between them. CDR3 amino acids: CATSRDPGTQYF. The CDR3 coding sequence is TGTGCCACCAGCAGAGATCCCGGTACGCAGTATTTT.

This clone has a handful of counts. The V call is TRBV12-3 or TRBV12-4, the J call TRBJ1-6; a possible D gene is TRBD1 (5 bases). V gave up 7 bases and J gave up 5 bases, with 15 bases separating them. This CDR3 comprises 15 residues. CDR3 sequence: CASTLKVQDNSPLHF. The CDR3 DNA is TGTGCCAGCACCCTGAAGGTACAGGATAATTCACCCCTCCACTTT.

V gene TRBV20-1 combines with J gene TRBJ2-1; 15 positions agree with TRBD2. CDR1 is DFQATT, CDR2 SNEGSKA, per germline (reference sequence). J lost 1 base, V lost 0 bases, and 4 bases had no gene match. The CDR3 runs to 18 residues. CDR3 sequence (DNA): TGCAGTGCTAGAGACGGGACTAGCGGGAGGCCTTCCTACAATGAGCAGTTCTTC. Translated: CSARDGTSGRPSYNEQFF.

This clone is categorized as medium-sized. CDR3 region: CASSQHPGVYEKLFF. The CDR3 DNA reads as TGTGCCAGCAGCCAACACCCAGGGGTATATGAAAAACTGTTTTTT. The V call is TRBV5-8, the J call TRBJ1-4; D perhaps matches TRBD1 (6 bases). The CDR3 spans 15 residues. Germline CDR1 is SGHTS and CDR2 is YDEGEE. V was pared by 4 bases and J by 6 bases, with 16 bases between.

This clone is medium-sized within its sample. J is TRBJ2-2 and V is TRBV10-2; D uncertain. Germline CDR1 and CDR2: WSHSY and SAAADI. With 6 bases removed from V and 5 bases from J, the gap between germline ends came to 13 bases. This CDR3 is 14 amino acids long. The CDR3 nucleotides read TGCGCCAGCAGGGACCCCATGGGGACCGGGGAGCTGTTTTTT. As protein: CASRDPMGTGELFF.

This clone was found a few times. The V gene is TRBV10-1, the J gene TRBJ1-1; D is ambiguous. The CDR3 extends over 16 amino acids. Germline CDR1 reads WNHNN; CDR2 reads SYGVQD (reference sequence). Trimming removed 0 bases at V and 3 bases at J, with 14 bases between. CDR3 protein: CASSESRTIVDTEAFF. DNA of the CDR3: TGCGCCAGCAGTGAGTCGAGGACCATAGTGGACACTGAAGCTTTCTTT.

This clone has more than one count but fewer than ten. The genes are TRBV28 and TRBJ2-3, with TRBD2 identical over 7 bases. Germline lookup yields CDR1 MDHEN and CDR2 SYDVKM. V lost 3 bases and J lost 4; bases outside the gene matches: 10. This CDR3 is 16 amino acids long. The CDR3 protein is CASSLEAGRGPDTQYF. The DNA of the CDR3 is TGTGCCAGCAGTTTGGAAGCGGGGCGGGGCCCAGATACGCAGTATTTT.

The V and J genes are TRBV6-1 and TRBJ2-1; D is unresolved. The CDR3 consists of 13 residues. The V gene's germline CDR1 is MNHNS and CDR2 SASEGT. Between the trimmed V and J ends, which lost 4 bases and 9 bases, there was a span of 13 bases. CDR3 sequence reads: CASSASIDREQFF. The DNA for the CDR3 is TGTGCCAGCAGTGCGTCAATCGACCGTGAGCAGTTCTTC.

By sample share, this clone is medium-sized. CDR3 in amino acids: CASSSPPQTSGSTYEQYF. The DNA of the CDR3 is TGTGCCAGCAGTTCACCCCCTCAGACTAGCGGGAGTACCTACGAGCAGTACTTC. V gene TRBV28 combines with J gene TRBJ2-7, with 12 bases identical to TRBD2. CDR3 length: 18 residues. Looked up from germline, CDR1 is MDHEN and CDR2 is SYDVKM. J lost 2 bases, V lost 4 bases, and 12 bases had no gene match.

The chain has TRBV18 and TRBJ2-5, with 13 positions matching TRBD2. CDR3 size: 14 residues. Per germline, CDR1 KGHSH and CDR2 LQKENI. The CDR3 region is CGCSPLAGGETQYF. The DNA of the CDR3 is TGTGGGTGCTCACCACTAGCGGGAGGGGAGACCCAGTACTTC.

The gene calls are TRBV15 and TRBJ2-1; 9 bases match TRBD1. In germline, CDR1 is LNHNV, CDR2 YYDKDF (reference sequence). The trim removed 1 base at V and 6 bases at J, leaving 13 bases unmatched. The CDR3 runs 18 residues. The CDR3 is CATSRALVTGTGSNEQFF. CDR3 DNA: TGTGCCACCAGCAGAGCCCTCGTCACCGGGACAGGGAGCAATGAGCAGTTCTTC.

This clone rates as medium-sized (0.01 to 0.1%). The J gene is TRBJ2-7, the V gene TRBV6-5, with D possibly being TRBD2 (5 bases). The CDR3 is made up of 16 amino acids. Germline CDR1 reads MNHEY; CDR2 reads SVGAGI. V was clipped by 2 bases and J by 5 bases, with 19 bases between them. The CDR3 nucleotides read TGTGCCAGCAGTTACGTCACGGGGTTAAGAGGTCACGAGCAGTACTTC. This encodes CASSYVTGLRGHEQYF.

Ten or more counts support this clone. This may stem from a read error, because a much larger clone lies one nucleotide away. It is likely a read error, because the conserved phenylalanine at the end of the CDR3 is missing. V is TRBV7-9 and J is TRBJ2-1, with no clear D. The CDR3 consists of 12 residues. V lost 2 bases and J 4 bases, leaving 3 bases between the germline ends. Germline-derived CDR1 and CDR2 are SEHNR and FQNEAQ (reference sequence). CDR3 bases: TGTGCCAGCAGCTTATCGTACAATGAGCAGTTCCTC. Protein: CASSLSYNEQFL.

The genes are TRBV11-2 and TRBJ2-3; 14 nucleotides line up with TRBD2. Germline values: CDR1 SGHAT, CDR2 FQNNGV. The CDR3 runs 18 residues. V shed 3 bases, J shed 7 bases, and the junction held 12 bases outside the gene matches. CDR3 DNA: TGTGCCAGCAGCTTGCAGACTAGCGGGAGGGCGGGAAGTAATACGCAGTATTTT. Protein: CASSLQTSGRAGSNTQYF.

Regarding this clone: One end of the junction does not line up with germline, which may come from a read error. The chain carries TRBV15 and TRBJ2-7, with D uncertain. The CDR3 length is 16 residues. Looked up from germline, CDR1 is LNHNV and CDR2 is YYDKDF (reference sequence). In nucleotides, the CDR3 is TGTGCCACCAGCAGTATAGTGATAGCTGGAGCCTACGAGCATTACTTC. Amino acid sequence: CATSSIVIAGAYEHYF.

About this clone: Mismatch with germline at one junction end may stem from a read error. This chain uses TRBV6-2 or TRBV6-3 with TRBJ1-6; a weak D match, TRBD1 (5 bases). Germline CDR1 and CDR2: MNHEY and SVGEGT. The CDR3 has 18 residues. The CDR3 region has the DNA TGTCCCAGCAGTTACTGGAGTTTTAACTCGCAGGGAAATTCACCCCTCCACTTT. This encodes CPSSYWSFNSQGNSPLHF.